Listed here are 21 T cell receptor beta chains from one sample, sequenced in a study of blood T cell repertoires in COVID-19. Repertoires were generated with immunoSEQ multiplex PCR, while TCRdb's copy carries only in-frame clones and drops some. The sample records fewer than 500,000 clones, around nine tenths being singletons. The sample taken for sequencing was PBMCs or T cells enriched from blood (not recorded which). The receptors here all came from a woman aged 18-29 years with acute COVID-19.

This clone occurred once. The chain recombines TRBV3-1 (or the pseudogene TRBV3-2) with TRBJ2-1; D is unresolved. Per germline, CDR1 LGHDT and CDR2 YNNKEL (reference sequence). This CDR3 is 11 amino acids long. V was clipped by 4 bases and J by 10 bases, with 8 bases between them. CDR3 bases: TGTGCCAGCAGCCTTCTACAGGAGCAGTTCTTC. Residues: CASSLLQEQFF.

This chain connects TRBV15 to TRBJ1-6; 9 bases are shared with TRBD1. CDR1 LNHNV and CDR2 YYDKDF come from the germline V gene (reference sequence). With 6 bases clipped from V and 10 bases from J, the junction kept 7 bases outside the gene matches. There are 14 residues in the CDR3. CDR3 nucleotide sequence: TGTGCCACCAGGAGGACAGGGGCGGACTCACCCCTCCACTTT. Protein: CATRRTGADSPLHF.

J is TRBJ2-1 and V is TRBV21-1; TRBD2 is the table's D call and was not checked against the DNA. TRBV21-1 is annotated as a pseudogene. The length of the CDR3 is 16 residues. For the CDR3, the DNA is TGTGCCAGCAGCTCGATAGCGGGACTCTCCTACAATGAGCAGTTCTTC. Translating it yields CASSSIAGLSYNEQFF.

The chain is built from TRBV7-2 and TRBJ2-5; D is unresolved. Trimming removed 2 bases from V and 5 bases from J, with 6 bases in between. Germline values: CDR1 SGHTA, CDR2 FQGNSA. CDR3 size: 12 residues. CDR3 DNA: TGTGCCAGCAGCTTATCTAGGGAGACCCAGTACTTC. As protein: CASSLSRETQYF.

The chain is built from TRBV28 and TRBJ1-5; D call uncertain. CDR1 and CDR2 (germline): MDHEN, SYDVKM. This CDR3 contains 13 residues. Trimming cost V 1 base and J 5 bases, with 6 bases left between them. This CDR3 reads CASSLFSDQPQHF. The CDR3 DNA reads TGTGCCAGCAGTTTATTCTCTGATCAGCCCCAGCATTTT.

The chain is built from TRBV30 and TRBJ2-3; 11 positions match TRBD2. The germline V gene has CDR1 GTSNPN and CDR2 SVGIG (reference sequence). The CDR3 covers 14 residues. The ends lost 5 bases at V and 7 bases at J; junction bases unmatched: 8. CDR3 amino acids: CAWATSGSLNTQYF. The DNA of the CDR3 is TGTGCCTGGGCAACTAGCGGGAGTCTTAATACGCAGTATTTT. The entire variable domain, with the rest obtained from reference TRBV30 and TRBJ2-3, is as follows: SQTIHQWPATLVQPVGSPLSLECTVEGTSNPNLYWYRQAAGRGLQLLFYSVGIGQISSEVPQNLSASRPQDRQFILSSKKLLLSDSGFYLCAWATSGSLNTQYFGPGTRLTVL.

This chain links TRBV5-5 with TRBJ1-1; a possible D gene is TRBD1 (5 bases). Germline assignment: CDR1 SGHKS and CDR2 YYEKEE (reference sequence). V lost 2 bases, J lost 0 bases, and 11 bases lay in between. This CDR3 spans 15 amino acids. CDR3 sequence (DNA): TGTGCCAGCAGCTTTCTTGACAGACTGAACACTGAAGCTTTCTTT. Protein product: CASSFLDRLNTEAFF.

This clone has a handful of counts. The CDR3 region has the DNA TGTGCCACCAGTGATTCGGGACAGAGCTACGAGCAGTACTTC. Encoded protein: CATSDSGQSYEQYF. V gene TRBV24-1 combines with J gene TRBJ2-7, with 7 nucleotides matching TRBD1. Germline V gives CDR1 KGHDR, CDR2 SFDVKD. J gave up 3 bases and V 2 bases, and 3 bases lay outside the gene matches. CDR3 length equals 14 residues.

This chain links TRBV7-9 with TRBJ2-3; D is perhaps TRBD2 (7 bases). The CDR3 totals 14 residues. CDR1 is SEHNR, CDR2 FQNEAQ, per germline (reference sequence). Trimming removed 1 base from V and 5 bases from J, with 10 bases in between. CDR3 DNA sequence: TGTGCCAGCAGCTTAGTGGGGGGGCAAGATACGCAGTATTTT. Its protein product is CASSLVGGQDTQYF. Full variable domain (missing parts from reference TRBV7-9 and TRBJ2-3): DTGVSQNPRHKITKRGQNVTFRCDPISEHNRLYWYRQTLGQGPEFLTYFQNEAQLEKSRLLSDRFSAERPKGSFSTLEIQRTEQGDSAMYLCASSLVGGQDTQYFGPGTRLTVL.

J is TRBJ1-1 and V is TRBV19; tentatively, D is TRBD1 (6 bases). Germline values: CDR1 LNHDA, CDR2 SQIVND (reference sequence). The germline V and J ends were trimmed by 5 bases and 4 bases, with 17 bases remaining between them. This CDR3 region has 15 residues. The chain's CDR3 is CASSALQGRSTEAFF. DNA of the CDR3: TGTGCCAGTAGTGCCCTACAGGGAAGGAGCACTGAAGCTTTCTTT.

The chain carries TRBV3-1 (or the pseudogene TRBV3-2) and TRBJ1-2; 8 bases align to TRBD1. The CDR3 totals 14 residues. V shed 2 bases, J shed 7 bases, and the junction held 6 bases outside the gene matches. The germline gives CDR1 LGHDT, CDR2 YNNKEL (reference sequence). The CDR3 spells CASSQQAGGSGYTF. DNA of the CDR3: TGTGCCAGCAGCCAACAAGCAGGGGGCAGTGGCTACACCTTC.

The chain combines TRBV19 with TRBJ1-5; 10 nucleotides agree with TRBD1. J gave up 6 bases and V 2 bases, and 7 bases lay outside the gene matches. The CDR3 loop spans 16 amino acids. Germline values: CDR1 LNHDA, CDR2 SQIVND (reference sequence). For the CDR3, the DNA is TGTGCCAGTAGTATAAGACAGGGGGCGCTAGGTCAGCCCCAGCATTTT. Translated, it gives CASSIRQGALGQPQHF.

To note about this clone: The same CDR3 is also encoded by other DNA sequences in this sample. The chain carries TRBV19 and TRBJ1-1; D unresolved. The CDR3 totals 13 residues. CDR1 and CDR2 from the germline V gene are LNHDA and SQIVND (reference sequence). Trimming left V 1 base short and J 2 bases short, with 5 bases between. CDR3 sequence: CASSIGVNTEAFF. In DNA, the CDR3 is TGTGCCAGTAGTATAGGCGTTAACACTGAAGCTTTCTTT. The full variable domain, in which reference TRBV19 and TRBJ1-1 provide the parts outside the CDR3, is DGGITQSPKYLFRKEGQNVTLSCEQNLNHDAMYWYRQDPGQGLRLIYYSQIVNDFQKGDIAEGYSVSREKKESFPLTVTSAQKNPTAFYLCASSIGVNTEAFFGQGTRLTVV.

The rearrangement uses TRBV5-4 and TRBJ2-1; TRBD2 agrees at 11 bases. The germline gives CDR1 SGHNT, CDR2 YYREEE (reference sequence). The trim removed 5 bases at V and 0 bases at J, leaving 4 bases unmatched. CDR3 length equals 16 residues. The CDR3 sequence: CASRHGTSGSYNEQFF. CDR3 bases: TGTGCCAGCAGGCACGGGACTAGCGGCTCCTACAATGAGCAGTTCTTC.

This clone showed up just once. This chain joins TRBV10-2 and TRBJ2-2; possibly TRBD1 for D (6 bases). Trimming removed 6 bases from V and 1 base from J, with 9 bases in between. The CDR3 sequence is 14 residues long. From germline, CDR1 is WSHSY and CDR2 SAAADI. The CDR3 DNA reads TGCGCCAGCAGCCTACAGGGGAACACCGGGGAGCTGTTTTTT. It codes for CASSLQGNTGELFF.

The chain couples TRBV5-1 to TRBJ1-6; 9 bases are shared with TRBD1. The germline gives CDR1 SGHRS, CDR2 YFSETQ. This CDR3 has 15 amino acids. J gave up 7 bases and V 4 bases, and 6 bases lay outside the gene matches. In DNA form, the CDR3 reads TGCGCCAGCAGCGACCTGACAGGGGGAAATTCACCCCTCCACTTT. Amino acids: CASSDLTGGNSPLHF.

This clone has just one count. The rearrangement joins TRBV27 to TRBJ1-1; D is ambiguous. This CDR3 is 16 amino acids long. V was shortened by 5 bases and J by 1 base, with 17 bases between the two germline ends. Germline values: CDR1 MNHEY, CDR2 SMNVEV (reference sequence). CDR3 residues: CASSPIPTRTNTEAFF. DNA of the CDR3: TGTGCCAGCAGTCCGATTCCGACAAGAACGAACACTGAAGCTTTCTTT.

The chain has TRBV7-8 and TRBJ2-3; D remains unclear. Germline values: CDR1 SGHVS, CDR2 FQNEAQ. Trimming took 1 base from V and 11 from J, leaving 13 bases between them. This CDR3 is 13 amino acids long. CDR3 residues: CASSLGAPLEQYF. DNA for the CDR3: TGTGCCAGCAGCTTAGGGGCCCCATTGGAGCAGTATTTT.

The chain joins TRBV27 to TRBJ2-7; 9 positions agree with TRBD2. With 3 bases clipped from V and 6 bases from J, the junction kept 3 bases outside the gene matches. Germline V CDR1 and CDR2: MNHEY, SMNVEV (reference sequence). The CDR3 sequence is 13 residues long. The DNA of the CDR3 is TGTGCCAGCAGTTTTGCGGGAGGGGCCGAGCAGTACTTC. Its protein product is CASSFAGGAEQYF.

As for this clone: Distinct nucleotide sequences in the sample also encode this CDR3. This rearrangement joins TRBV28 to TRBJ1-5; D uncertain. The V gene lost 4 bases and the J gene lost 2 bases, with 3 bases spanning the gap. Germline V CDR1 and CDR2: MDHEN, SYDVKM. The CDR3 loop spans 12 amino acids. CDR3 sequence (DNA): TGTGCCAGCAGTTCCGGCAATCAGCCCCAGCATTTT. Protein product: CASSSGNQPQHF.

The rearrangement links TRBV9 to TRBJ1-1, with D unclear. Germline values: CDR1 SGDLS, CDR2 YYNGEE. This CDR3 has 14 residues. The germline V and J ends were trimmed by 0 bases and 5 bases, with 11 bases remaining between them. CDR3 in amino acids: CASSVVSSGTEAFF. CDR3 nucleotide sequence: TGTGCCAGCAGCGTAGTATCCTCGGGGACTGAAGCTTTCTTT.